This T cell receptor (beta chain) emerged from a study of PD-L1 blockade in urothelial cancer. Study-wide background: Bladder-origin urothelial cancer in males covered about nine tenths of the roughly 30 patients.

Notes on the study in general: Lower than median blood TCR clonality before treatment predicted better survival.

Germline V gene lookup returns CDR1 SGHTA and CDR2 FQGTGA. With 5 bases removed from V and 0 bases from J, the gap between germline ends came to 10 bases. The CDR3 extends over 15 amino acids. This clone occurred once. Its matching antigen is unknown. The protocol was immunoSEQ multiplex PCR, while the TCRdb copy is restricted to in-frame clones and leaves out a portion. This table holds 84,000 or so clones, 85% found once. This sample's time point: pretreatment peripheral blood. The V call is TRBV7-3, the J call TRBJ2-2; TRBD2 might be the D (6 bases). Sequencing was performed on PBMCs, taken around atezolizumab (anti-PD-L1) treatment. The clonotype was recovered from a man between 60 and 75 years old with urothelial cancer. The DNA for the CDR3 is TGTGCCAGCAGCAATAGCGGAGCGAACACCGGGGAGCTGTTTTTT. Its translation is CASSNSGANTGELFF.